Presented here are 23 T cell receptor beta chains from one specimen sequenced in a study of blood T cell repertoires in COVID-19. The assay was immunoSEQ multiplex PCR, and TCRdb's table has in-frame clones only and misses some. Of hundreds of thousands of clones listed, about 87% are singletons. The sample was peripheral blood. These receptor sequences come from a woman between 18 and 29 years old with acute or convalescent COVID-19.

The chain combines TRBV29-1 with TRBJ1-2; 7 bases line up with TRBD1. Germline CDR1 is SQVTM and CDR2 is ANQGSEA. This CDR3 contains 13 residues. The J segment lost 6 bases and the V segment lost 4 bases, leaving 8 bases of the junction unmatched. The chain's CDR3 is CSVGPTGPDGYTF. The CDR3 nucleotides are TGCAGCGTTGGGCCGACAGGGCCGGATGGCTACACCTTC.

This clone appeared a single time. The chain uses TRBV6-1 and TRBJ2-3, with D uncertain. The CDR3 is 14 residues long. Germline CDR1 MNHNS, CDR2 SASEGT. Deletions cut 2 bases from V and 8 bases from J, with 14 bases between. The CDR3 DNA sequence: TGTGCCAGCAGTGAATACTATCAGTCTGGTACGCAGTATTTT. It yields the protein CASSEYYQSGTQYF.

The CDR3 sequence is CASSVNPGTLGELFF. CDR3 sequence (DNA): TGTGCCAGCAGCGTCAACCCCGGGACACTCGGGGAGCTGTTTTTT. The genes are TRBV9 and TRBJ2-2, with a weak D call TRBD1 (6 bases). Germline CDR1 is SGDLS and CDR2 is YYNGEE. The ends were cut back, 2 bases at V and 7 bases at J, with 15 bases in the middle. The CDR3 has 15 residues.

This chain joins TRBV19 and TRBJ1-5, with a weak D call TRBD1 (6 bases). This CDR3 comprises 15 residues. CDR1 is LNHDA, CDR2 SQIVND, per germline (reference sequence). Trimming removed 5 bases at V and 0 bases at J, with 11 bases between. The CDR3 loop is CASSPGQLSNQPQHF. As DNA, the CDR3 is TGTGCCAGTAGTCCCGGACAGCTTAGCAATCAGCCCCAGCATTTT.

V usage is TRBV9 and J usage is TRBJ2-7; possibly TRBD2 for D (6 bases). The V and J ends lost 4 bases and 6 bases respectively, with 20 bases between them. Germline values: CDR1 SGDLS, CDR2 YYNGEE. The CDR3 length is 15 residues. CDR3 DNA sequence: TGTGCCAGCAGCCCCCTCCCGGGGGTATCGATCGAGCAGTACTTC. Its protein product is CASSPLPGVSIEQYF.

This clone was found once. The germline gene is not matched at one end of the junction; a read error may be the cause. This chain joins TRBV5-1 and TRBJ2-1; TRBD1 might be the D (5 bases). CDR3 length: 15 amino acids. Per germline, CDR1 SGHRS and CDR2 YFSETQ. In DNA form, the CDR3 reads TGCGCCAGCAGCTTGTCGAGACAGCTCTACACTGAGCAGTTCTTC. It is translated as CASSLSRQLYTEQFF.

Here the CDR3 DNA reads TGTGCCAGTAGTATTACAATCAATCAGCCCCAGCATTTT. This codes for CASSITINQPQHF. This chain links TRBV19 with TRBJ1-5; D is unclear. The ends were cut back, 3 bases at V and 3 bases at J, with 6 bases in the middle. The CDR3 is 13 residues long. Germline V lookup: CDR1 LNHDA, CDR2 SQIVND (reference sequence). Supplemented by reference TRBV19 and TRBJ1-5, the full variable domain reads DGGITQSPKYLFRKEGQNVTLSCEQNLNHDAMYWYRQDPGQGLRLIYYSQIVNDFQKGDIAEGYSVSREKKESFPLTVTSAQKNPTAFYLCASSITINQPQHFGDGTRLSIL.

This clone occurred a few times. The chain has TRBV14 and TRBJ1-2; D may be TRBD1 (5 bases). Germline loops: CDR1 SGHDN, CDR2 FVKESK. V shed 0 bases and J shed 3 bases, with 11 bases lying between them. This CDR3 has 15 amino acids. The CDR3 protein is CASSQETGLDYGYTF. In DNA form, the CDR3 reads TGTGCCAGCAGCCAAGAAACAGGTTTGGACTATGGCTACACCTTC.

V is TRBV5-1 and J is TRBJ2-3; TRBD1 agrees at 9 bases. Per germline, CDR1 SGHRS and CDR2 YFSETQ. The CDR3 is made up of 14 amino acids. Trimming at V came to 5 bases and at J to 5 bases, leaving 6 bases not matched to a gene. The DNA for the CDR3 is TGCGCCAGCAGTGGACAGGGGCCCGAAGATACGCAGTATTTT. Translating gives CASSGQGPEDTQYF.

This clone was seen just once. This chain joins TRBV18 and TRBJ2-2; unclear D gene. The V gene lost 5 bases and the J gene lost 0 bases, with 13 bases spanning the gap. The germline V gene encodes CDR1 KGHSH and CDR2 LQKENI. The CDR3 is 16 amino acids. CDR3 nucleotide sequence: TGTGCCAGCTCAAACCAACCTGGAGCGAACACCGGGGAGCTGTTTTTT. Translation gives CASSNQPGANTGELFF.

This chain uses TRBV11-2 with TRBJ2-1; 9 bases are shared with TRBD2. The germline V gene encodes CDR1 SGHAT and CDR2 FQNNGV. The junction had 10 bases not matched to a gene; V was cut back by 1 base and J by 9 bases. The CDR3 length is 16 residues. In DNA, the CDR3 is TGTGCCAGCAGCTTAGGTTACAGCGGGGGGCGGGTTGAGCAGTTCTTC. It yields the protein CASSLGYSGGRVEQFF.

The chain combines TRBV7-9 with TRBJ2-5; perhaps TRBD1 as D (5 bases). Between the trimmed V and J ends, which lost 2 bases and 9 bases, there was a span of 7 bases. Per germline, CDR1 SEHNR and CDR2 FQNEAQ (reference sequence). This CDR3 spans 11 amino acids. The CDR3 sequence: CASSLPGSQYF. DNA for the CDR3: TGTGCCAGCAGCTTACCAGGGTCCCAGTACTTC.

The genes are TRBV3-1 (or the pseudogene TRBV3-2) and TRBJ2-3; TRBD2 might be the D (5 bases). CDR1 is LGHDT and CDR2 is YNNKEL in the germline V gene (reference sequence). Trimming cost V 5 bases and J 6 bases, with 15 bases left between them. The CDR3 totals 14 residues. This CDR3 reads CASSSSRTGDTQYF. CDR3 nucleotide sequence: TGTGCCAGCAGCTCTTCACGTACGGGGGATACGCAGTATTTT.

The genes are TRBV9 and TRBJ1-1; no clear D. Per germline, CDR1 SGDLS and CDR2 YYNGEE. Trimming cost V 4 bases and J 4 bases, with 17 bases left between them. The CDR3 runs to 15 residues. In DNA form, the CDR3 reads TGTGCCAGCAGCTCCCAGACGGTCCGAGGCACTGAAGCTTTCTTT. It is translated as CASSSQTVRGTEAFF.

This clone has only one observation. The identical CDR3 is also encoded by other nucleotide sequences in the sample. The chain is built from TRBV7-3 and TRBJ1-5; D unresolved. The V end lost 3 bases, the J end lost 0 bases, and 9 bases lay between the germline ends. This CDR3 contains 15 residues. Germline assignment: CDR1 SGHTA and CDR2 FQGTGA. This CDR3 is CASSLTGDSNQPQHF. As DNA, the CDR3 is TGTGCCAGCAGCTTGACCGGGGATAGCAATCAGCCCCAGCATTTT.

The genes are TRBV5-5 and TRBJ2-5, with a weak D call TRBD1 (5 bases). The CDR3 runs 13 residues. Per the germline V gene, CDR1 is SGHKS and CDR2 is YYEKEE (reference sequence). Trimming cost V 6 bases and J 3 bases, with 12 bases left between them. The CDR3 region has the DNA TGTGCCAGCACCCAGGGTGGAAAAGAGACCCAGTACTTC. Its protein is CASTQGGKETQYF. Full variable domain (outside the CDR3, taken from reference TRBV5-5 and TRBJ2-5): DAGVTQSPTHLIKTRGQQVTLRCSPISGHKSVSWYQQVLGQGPQFIFQYYEKEERGRGNFPDRFSARQFPNYSSELNVNALLLGDSALYLCASTQGGKETQYFGPGTRLLVL.

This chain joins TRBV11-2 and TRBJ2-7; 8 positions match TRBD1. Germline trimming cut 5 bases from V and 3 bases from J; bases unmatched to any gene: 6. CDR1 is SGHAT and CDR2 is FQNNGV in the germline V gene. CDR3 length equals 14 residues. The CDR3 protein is CASSGQGGFYEQYF. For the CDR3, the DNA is TGTGCCAGCAGCGGACAGGGTGGATTCTACGAGCAGTACTTC.

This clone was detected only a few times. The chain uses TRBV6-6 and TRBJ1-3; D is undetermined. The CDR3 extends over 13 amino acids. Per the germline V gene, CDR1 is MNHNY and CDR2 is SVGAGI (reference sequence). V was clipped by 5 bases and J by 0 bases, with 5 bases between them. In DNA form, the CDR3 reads TGTGCCAGCAGTGACACCTCTGGAAACACCATATATTTT. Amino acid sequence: CASSDTSGNTIYF.

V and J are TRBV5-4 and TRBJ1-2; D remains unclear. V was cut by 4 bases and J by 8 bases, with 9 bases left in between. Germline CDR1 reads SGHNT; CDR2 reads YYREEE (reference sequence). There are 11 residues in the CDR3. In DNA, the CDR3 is TGTGCCAGCAGCGGGCCGACGGGCTACACCTTC. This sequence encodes CASSGPTGYTF. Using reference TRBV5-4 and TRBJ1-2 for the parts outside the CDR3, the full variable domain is ETGVTQSPTHLIKTRGQQVTLRCSSQSGHNTVSWYQQALGQGPQFIFQYYREEENGRGNFPPRFSGLQFPNYSSELNVNALELDDSALYLCASSGPTGYTFGSGTRLTVV.

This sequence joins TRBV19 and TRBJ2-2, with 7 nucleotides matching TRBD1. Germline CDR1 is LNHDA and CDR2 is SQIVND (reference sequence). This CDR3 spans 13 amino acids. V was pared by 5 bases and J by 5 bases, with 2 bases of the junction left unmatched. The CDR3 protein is CASSHRGTGELFF. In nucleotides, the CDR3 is TGTGCCAGTAGTCACAGGGGTACCGGGGAGCTGTTTTTT.

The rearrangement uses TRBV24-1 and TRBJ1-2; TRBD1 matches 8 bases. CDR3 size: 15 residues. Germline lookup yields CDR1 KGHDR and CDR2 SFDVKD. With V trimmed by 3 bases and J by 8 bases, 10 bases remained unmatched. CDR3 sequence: CATSDPGTGLTGYTF. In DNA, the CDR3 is TGTGCCACCAGTGATCCCGGGACAGGTTTAACCGGCTACACCTTC.

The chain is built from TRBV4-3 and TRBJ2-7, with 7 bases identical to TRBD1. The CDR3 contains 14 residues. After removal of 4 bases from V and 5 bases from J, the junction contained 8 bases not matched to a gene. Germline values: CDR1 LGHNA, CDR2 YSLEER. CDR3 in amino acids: CASSRYRGKDEQYF. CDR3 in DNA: TGCGCCAGCAGCCGCTACAGGGGCAAGGACGAGCAGTACTTC.

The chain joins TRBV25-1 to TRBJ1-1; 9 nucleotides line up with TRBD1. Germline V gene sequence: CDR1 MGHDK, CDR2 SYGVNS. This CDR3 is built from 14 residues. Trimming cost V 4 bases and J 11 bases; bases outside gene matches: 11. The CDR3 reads CASSGRRDRAHAFF. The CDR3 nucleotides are TGTGCCAGCAGTGGCCGCCGGGACAGGGCCCATGCTTTCTTT.